This T cell receptor beta chain stems from a study of response to subunit inactivated influenza vaccine. TCRdb re-derived calls from the RT-PCR reads in MiXCR, one entry per CDR3 protein. This table holds 400,000 to 550,000 distinct CDR3 sequences, about 25% found once. About this clonotype itself: The antigen remains undetermined.

Germline V CDR1 and CDR2: MGHRA, YSYEKL. Trimming pared 1 base from V and 0 bases from J, leaving 9 bases between. This CDR3 region has 16 residues. Study results and caveats: Seasonal influenza vaccination, on each occasion, was suggested by the authors to recruit few new T cells.

This receptor was taken from a man in his fifties who received an inactivated influenza vaccine. Here the sequenced sample was CD4+ T cells sorted from PBMCs, taken 5 to 6 days after vaccination. This sequence joins TRBV4-1 and TRBJ2-2; perhaps D is TRBD1 or TRBD2 (5 bases each). CDR3 region: CASSQVPGPNTGELFF. CDR3 DNA sequence: TGCGCCAGCAGCCAAGTCCCGGGACCGAACACCGGGGAGCTGTTTTTT.